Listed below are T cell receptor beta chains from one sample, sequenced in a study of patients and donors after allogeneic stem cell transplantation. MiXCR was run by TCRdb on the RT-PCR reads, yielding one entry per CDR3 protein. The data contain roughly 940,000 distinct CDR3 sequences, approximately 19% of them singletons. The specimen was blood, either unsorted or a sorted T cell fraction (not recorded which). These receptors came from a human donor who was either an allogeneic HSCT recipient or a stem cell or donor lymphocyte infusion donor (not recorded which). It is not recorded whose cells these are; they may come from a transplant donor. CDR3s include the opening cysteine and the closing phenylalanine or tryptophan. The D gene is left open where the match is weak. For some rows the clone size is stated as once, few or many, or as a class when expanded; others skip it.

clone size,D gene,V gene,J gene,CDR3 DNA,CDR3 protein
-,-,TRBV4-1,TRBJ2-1,TGCGCCAGCAGCCAAGAAGAGGCTGCGAATGAGCAGTTCTTC,CASSQEEAANEQFF
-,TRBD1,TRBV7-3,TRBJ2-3,TGTGCCAGCAGCTTAACAGGGGGCGTGTCAGATACGCAGTATTTT,CASSLTGGVSDTQYF
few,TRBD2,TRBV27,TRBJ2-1,TGTGCCAGCAGAGGAGCGGGAGGGCCGTGGGGTGAGCAGTTCTTC,CASRGAGGPWGEQFF
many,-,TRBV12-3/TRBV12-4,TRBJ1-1,TGTGCCAGCAGGTTCCGGGACACAAGATCTGAAGCTTTCTTT,CASRFRDTRSEAFF
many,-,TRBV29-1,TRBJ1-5,TGCAGCGTTGGTGGGGGTGGTCAGCCCCAGCATTTT,CSVGGGGQPQHF
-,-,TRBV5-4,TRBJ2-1,TGTGCCAGCAGCTTGCAGGGGGGTTCAAACAATGAGCAGTTCTTC,CASSLQGGSNNEQFF
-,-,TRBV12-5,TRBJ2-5,TGTGCTAGTGGTTTGGTACCCCTCGGACACATCTCGTACCAAGAGACCCAGTACTTC,CASGLVPLGHISYQETQYF
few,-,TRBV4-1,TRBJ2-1,TGCGCCAGCAGCCAAGGACTGACCCGCAATGAGCAGTTCTTC,CASSQGLTRNEQFF
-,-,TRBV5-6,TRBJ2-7,TGTGCCAGCAGCGTTACTAGTACAGCTAGCGAGCAGTACTTC,CASSVTSTASEQYF
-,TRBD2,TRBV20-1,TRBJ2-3,TGCAGTGCTAGCCCCTACGGGGGGGCGGATACGCAGTATTTT,CSASPYGGADTQYF
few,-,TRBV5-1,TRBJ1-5,TGCGCCAGCAGCCCCGTAGACCCCAGCAATCAGCCCCAGCATTTT,CASSPVDPSNQPQHF
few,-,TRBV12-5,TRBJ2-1,TGTGCTAGTGGTTTGGTACGAGGAGGAGGGGGCCGGGGAGAGCAGTTCTTC,CASGLVRGGGGRGEQFF
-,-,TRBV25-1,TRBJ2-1,TGTGCCAGCAGTGGACGTAGACACAATGAGCAGTTCTTC,CASSGRRHNEQFF
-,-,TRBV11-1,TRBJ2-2,TGTGCCAGCAGCTTGTTCTATAGCCCACATCCCGGGGAGCTGTTTTTT,CASSLFYSPHPGELFF
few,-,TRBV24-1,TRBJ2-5,TGTGCCACCAGCCGGTCTCAAGAGACCCAGTACTTC,CATSRSQETQYF
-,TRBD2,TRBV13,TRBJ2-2,TGTGCCAGCAGCAAACCGGGACTACCCACCGGGGAGCTGTTTTTT,CASSKPGLPTGELFF
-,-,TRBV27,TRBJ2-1,TGTGCCAGCAGTTTAGGCGGTCGGGGAGGTTACAATGAGCAGTTCTTC,CASSLGGRGGYNEQFF
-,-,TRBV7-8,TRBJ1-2,TGTGCCAGCAGCACCCGCGACAGTAACTATGGCTACACCTTC,CASSTRDSNYGYTF
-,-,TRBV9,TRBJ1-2,TGTGCCAGCAGCCCTCAAAATCGGGGGCGTAGCTATGGCTACACCTTC,CASSPQNRGRSYGYTF
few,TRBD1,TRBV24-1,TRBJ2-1,TGTGCCACCAGTGACAGAGACAGGGGACCTGAGCAGTTCTTC,CATSDRDRGPEQFF
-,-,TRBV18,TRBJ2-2,TGTGCCAGCTCACCTTTACCGGGAATAGACACCGGGGAGCTGTTTTTT,CASSPLPGIDTGELFF
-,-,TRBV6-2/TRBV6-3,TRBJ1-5,TGTGCCAGCAGCCATTATCGGCCCACCTTGATCCAAGGTCAGCCCCAGCATTTT,CASSHYRPTLIQGQPQHF
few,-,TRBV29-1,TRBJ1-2,TGCAGCCTCGACGGACCGGGTAACATGGGCTACACCTTC,CSLDGPGNMGYTF
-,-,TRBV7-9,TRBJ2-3,TGTGCCAGCAGCTTAGTGGGCCAGCGACCCACAGATACGCAGTATTTT,CASSLVGQRPTDTQYF
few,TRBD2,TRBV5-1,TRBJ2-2,TGCGCCAGCAGCTTGAGTAGCGGGAGGCCGGGGAACACCGGGGAGCTGTTTTTT,CASSLSSGRPGNTGELFF
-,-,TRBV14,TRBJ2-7,TGTGCCAGCAGCCGCAGGGATGTCTCCTACGAGCAGTACTTC,CASSRRDVSYEQYF
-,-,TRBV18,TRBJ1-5,TGTGCCAGCTCACCACCGGGGGCCAGAATTAATCAGCCCCAGCATTTT,CASSPPGARINQPQHF
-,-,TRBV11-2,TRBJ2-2,TGTGCCAGCAGGCAGACGGTGGGGAACACCGGGGAGCTGTTTTTT,CASRQTVGNTGELFF
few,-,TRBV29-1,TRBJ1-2,TGCAGCGTTGATACCCTGGGCTATGGCTACACCTTC,CSVDTLGYGYTF
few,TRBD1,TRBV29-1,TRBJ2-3,TGCAGCGTAGAAAGACAGGGAAACACAGATACGCAGTATTTT,CSVERQGNTDTQYF
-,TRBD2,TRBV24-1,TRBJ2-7,TGTGCCACCAGTCGGGGTAGCGGGGCCTACGAGCAGTACTTC,CATSRGSGAYEQYF
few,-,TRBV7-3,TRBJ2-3,TGTGCCAGCAGCTCGGACGTCCATAGCACAGATACGCAGTATTTT,CASSSDVHSTDTQYF
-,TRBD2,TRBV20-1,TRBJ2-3,TGCAGTGCTAGAGACGGCGAGACTAGCGGGAGCACAGATACGCAGTATTTT,CSARDGETSGSTDTQYF
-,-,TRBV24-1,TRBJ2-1,TGTGCCACCACCACCCGGGGCAATGAGCAGTTCTTC,CATTTRGNEQFF